The clone carrying this T cell receptor beta chain occurred many times. Its antigen is undetermined. Documented time point: newly diagnosed GD, antithyroid drugs for less than 3 months. Isolated PBMC RNA provided the starting material for the TCR library. The V end lost 6 bases, the J end lost 0 bases, and 17 bases lay between the germline ends. There are 15 residues in the CDR3. Looked up from germline, CDR1 is DFQATT and CDR2 is SNEGSKA (reference sequence). The sample originates from a study of regulatory T cells in long-lasting Graves disease. Relying on iRepertoire HTBI primers and Arm-PCR of CDR3 regions, the team built TCR beta libraries. MiXCR, run by TCRdb on the multiplex PCR reads, gives a single entry per CDR3 protein. The sample yields 600,000 to 650,000 distinct CDR3 sequences, roughly 16% seen once. The study, taken as a whole, reports: Examination was confined to peripheral blood, excluding thyroid tissue. Accuracy could have been hurt by small sample size.

This sample was also put to use in a study of T cells in Graves' hyperthyroidism and ophthalmopathy. That paper adds: Diagnostic assessment was based on clinical symptoms, serum thyroxine and TRAb, thyroid ultrasound and orbital computed tomography. With a median lead of around 6.7 months before onset, the model predicted ophthalmopathy.

This material consisted of peripheral blood mononuclear cells (PBMCs), taken at new diagnosis, from a patient treated with antithyroid drugs. This receptor was taken from a woman aged 30 to 39 with Graves disease. The chain joins TRBV20-1 to TRBJ2-5, with D unresolved. CDR3 nucleotide sequence: TGCAGTGCCGAAGATAAGAGCCGGTACCAAGAGACCCAGTACTTC. This gives the protein CSAEDKSRYQETQYF.